The 18 T cell receptor beta chains in this list originate from one sample, sequenced in a study of blood T cell repertoires in COVID-19. Measured with immunoSEQ multiplex PCR; TCRdb has only the in-frame clones, and not every one. The sample contains some 270,000 clones, approximately 89% of which appear only once. Input material: PBMCs or T cells enriched from blood (not recorded which). The receptors derive from a man in his forties who had been exposed to COVID-19.

The rearrangement links TRBV5-1 to TRBJ2-5; D gene unclear. V lost 1 base and J lost 2, with 3 bases in between. This CDR3 contains 12 residues. The germline V gene encodes CDR1 SGHRS and CDR2 YFSETQ. The DNA for the CDR3 is TGCGCCAGCAGCTTGTTACAAGAGACCCAGTACTTC. This gives the protein CASSLLQETQYF.

The rearrangement links TRBV5-1 to TRBJ2-7, with 7 bases lining up with TRBD2. This CDR3 has 14 amino acids. J lost 3 bases, V lost 0 bases, and 3 bases had no gene match. CDR1 and CDR2 from the germline V gene are SGHRS and YFSETQ. For the CDR3, the DNA is TGCGCCAGCAGCTTGGAACCTAGCGGCTACGAGCAGTACTTC. It is translated as CASSLEPSGYEQYF.

The V call is TRBV2, the J call TRBJ2-5; 14 bases map to TRBD2. The length of the CDR3 is 17 residues. CDR1 SNHLY and CDR2 FYNNEI come from the germline V gene. Unmatched junction bases numbered 8, after V lost 4 bases and J lost 4 bases. The DNA for the CDR3 is TGTGCCAGCAGTGGCCCCGGGACTAGCGGGAGAAGAGAGACCCAGTACTTC. Its translation is CASSGPGTSGRRETQYF.

The chain has TRBV21-1 and TRBJ1-4; the D call TRBD1 from the table was never checked on the DNA. TRBV21-1 is a documented pseudogene. The CDR3 length is 15 residues. The CDR3 nucleotides read TGTGCCAGCCACAAAGAATGGACAGATAATGAAAAACTGTTTTTT. It is translated as CASHKEWTDNEKLFF.

This clone was counted once. The chain joins TRBV19 to TRBJ2-1; D unclear. V was shortened by 3 bases and J by 6 bases, with 15 bases between the two germline ends. CDR1 LNHDA and CDR2 SQIVND come from the germline V gene (reference sequence). The CDR3 contains 15 residues. CDR3 region: CASSMSRQQANEQFF. CDR3 DNA sequence: TGTGCCAGTAGTATGAGTCGTCAGCAGGCCAATGAGCAGTTCTTC.

The chain joins TRBV2 to TRBJ1-3, with a weak D call TRBD1 (6 bases). Germline values: CDR1 SNHLY, CDR2 FYNNEI. The V end was cut by 4 bases, the J end by 0 bases, with 10 bases between. The CDR3 has 15 residues. The CDR3 loop is CASSVTGSSGNTIYF. Written as DNA, the CDR3 is TGTGCCAGCAGTGTAACAGGGTCCTCTGGAAACACCATATATTTT.

This rearrangement joins TRBV5-1 to TRBJ1-1, with D tentatively TRBD1 (6 bases). Germline V gene sequence: CDR1 SGHRS, CDR2 YFSETQ. This CDR3 contains 15 residues. V was pared by 0 bases and J by 4 bases, with 13 bases between. The CDR3 loop is CASSLGGPRGTEAFF. CDR3 bases: TGCGCCAGCAGCTTGGGGGGGCCTAGGGGCACTGAAGCTTTCTTT.

About this clone: Mismatch with germline at one junction end may stem from a read error. The rearrangement joins TRBV28 to TRBJ1-1, with unresolved D. Germline V gene data show CDR1 as MDHEN and CDR2 as SYDVKM. The CDR3 spans 14 residues. CDR3 nucleotides: TGTGCAAGCAGGACCCCGGGATTAAACACTGAAGCTTTCTTT. Protein sequence: CASRTPGLNTEAFF.

The V call is TRBV28, the J call TRBJ1-2, with D maybe TRBD1 (6 bases). The germline V gene encodes CDR1 MDHEN and CDR2 SYDVKM. The length of the CDR3 is 15 residues. V was pared by 5 bases and J by 8 bases, with 21 bases between. The CDR3 loop is CASSIYRETQQGYTF. CDR3 DNA sequence: TGTGCCAGCAGTATTTACAGGGAAACGCAACAAGGCTACACCTTC.

In DNA form, the CDR3 reads TGTGCCATCAGTGAAGCCGACCGGGGGGCGCGAGGCTACACCTTC. It codes for CAISEADRGARGYTF. The rearrangement uses TRBV10-3 and TRBJ1-2, with a tentative D call TRBD1 (6 bases). This CDR3 is built from 15 residues. Trimming took off 3 bases at V and 8 bases at J, with 19 bases between the two ends. CDR1 and CDR2 from the germline V gene are ENHRY and SYGVKD.

The gene calls are TRBV11-2 and TRBJ2-5; the match to TRBD2 covers 8 bases. CDR3 length: 17 residues. Germline-derived CDR1 and CDR2 are SGHAT and FQNNGV. J lost 0 bases, V lost 5 bases, and 11 bases had no gene match. In DNA, the CDR3 is TGTGCCAGCAGCCCAACCAGCGGGAGCCTATACCAAGAGACCCAGTACTTC. Translating gives CASSPTSGSLYQETQYF.

The gene calls are TRBV9 and TRBJ2-7, with a possible D match to TRBD1 (5 bases). Trimming took 0 bases from V and 3 from J, leaving 10 bases between them. The CDR3 extends over 14 amino acids. Germline lookup yields CDR1 SGDLS and CDR2 YYNGEE. The CDR3 is CASSVGQGFYEQYF. The CDR3 DNA reads as TGTGCCAGCAGCGTAGGTCAGGGTTTCTACGAGCAGTACTTC.

The chain carries TRBV19 and TRBJ1-1, with D maybe TRBD1 (5 bases). Germline lookup yields CDR1 LNHDA and CDR2 SQIVND (reference sequence). CDR3 length: 13 amino acids. Trimming removed 4 bases from V and 5 bases from J, with 11 bases in between. The CDR3 DNA reads as TGTGCCAGTAGTAACCAGGGTGGAACTGAAGCTTTCTTT. It encodes CASSNQGGTEAFF. Together with reference TRBV19 and TRBJ1-1, the CDR3 gives the full variable domain: DGGITQSPKYLFRKEGQNVTLSCEQNLNHDAMYWYRQDPGQGLRLIYYSQIVNDFQKGDIAEGYSVSREKKESFPLTVTSAQKNPTAFYLCASSNQGGTEAFFGQGTRLTVV.

The J gene is TRBJ2-3, the V gene TRBV18; 8 bases align to TRBD1. The junction had 2 bases not matched to a gene; V was cut back by 3 bases and J by 0 bases. The V gene's germline CDR1 is KGHSH and CDR2 LQKENI. This CDR3 is built from 15 residues. Here the CDR3 reads CASSPRTGSTDTQYF. The DNA of the CDR3 is TGTGCCAGCTCACCCCGGACAGGGAGCACAGATACGCAGTATTTT.

The chain joins TRBV4-1 to TRBJ2-3; a possible D gene is TRBD1 (5 bases). The germline V and J ends were trimmed by 1 base and 5 bases, with 13 bases remaining between them. The CDR3 runs 15 residues. Germline V gene sequence: CDR1 MGHRA, CDR2 YSYEKL. The CDR3 sequence is CASSQGLSTEDTQYF. The CDR3 nucleotides read TGCGCCAGCAGCCAAGGGCTGTCGACAGAAGATACGCAGTATTTT.

V and J are TRBV14 and TRBJ1-1; 7 nucleotides align to TRBD1. Germline loops: CDR1 SGHDN, CDR2 FVKESK. This CDR3 has 15 residues. Unmatched junction bases numbered 6, after V lost 1 base and J lost 4 bases. Here the CDR3 DNA reads TGTGCCAGCAGCCAAGTGCACAGGGGCAGCACTGAAGCTTTCTTT. It encodes CASSQVHRGSTEAFF.

The rearrangement joins TRBV19 to TRBJ1-5; TRBD1 aligns across 11 bases. The CDR3 sequence is 16 residues long. Germline V gene data show CDR1 as LNHDA and CDR2 as SQIVND (reference sequence). Germline trimming cut 3 bases from V and 6 bases from J; bases unmatched to any gene: 7. CDR3 loop: CASSIFSGTGGQPQHF. CDR3 coding DNA: TGTGCCAGTAGTATTTTCTCGGGGACAGGGGGTCAGCCCCAGCATTTT. The full variable domain, completed using reference TRBV19 and TRBJ1-5, is DGGITQSPKYLFRKEGQNVTLSCEQNLNHDAMYWYRQDPGQGLRLIYYSQIVNDFQKGDIAEGYSVSREKKESFPLTVTSAQKNPTAFYLCASSIFSGTGGQPQHFGDGTRLSIL.

The genes are TRBV30 and TRBJ2-3, with D unresolved. This CDR3 region has 13 residues. Trimming pared 5 bases from V and 0 bases from J, leaving 9 bases between. CDR1 and CDR2 (germline): GTSNPN, SVGIG (reference sequence). The CDR3 region has the DNA TGTGCCTGGGGACGTCCTAGCACAGATACGCAGTATTTT. Amino acid sequence: CAWGRPSTDTQYF.